This TCR beta chain was captured by sequencing in a study of human T cells and chemical hapten exposure. In the original analysis: A per-sample median of 95,638 TCRs was observed, with a range of roughly 23,224 to 700,000. MiXCR was run by TCRdb on the 5' RACE reads, yielding one entry per CDR3 protein. The V and J calls, along with clone size, are taken from TCRdb and not from the paper's own processing. The profile covers approximately 110,000 distinct CDR3 sequences, with approximately 19% appearing a single time and around 2.8% taken by the ten largest. Unfractionated whole blood was the source of the extracted total RNA. CDR1 is MNHEY, CDR2 SVGEGT, per germline. CDR3 length equals 17 residues. Trimming removed 5 bases from V and 4 bases from J; junction bases left unmatched: 11.

The receptor was derived from a human donor in good health. The chain uses TRBV6-2 or TRBV6-3 and TRBJ2-7; TRBD2 aligns across 13 bases. In DNA form, the CDR3 reads TGTGCCAGCAGTCTTCGGACTAGCGGGAGACCCCAGTACGAGCAGTACTTC. Amino acids: CASSLRTSGRPQYEQYF.